The 15 T cell receptor beta chains given below trace back to one sample, sequenced in a study of identical twins. TCRdb reprocessed the 5' RACE reads via MiXCR and lists one record per CDR3 protein. The sample has around 960,000 distinct CDR3 sequences, 9% to 15% seen once. These sequences were also reported in another study, on yellow fever vaccine responses in identical twins.

The specimen sequenced was PBMCs. These receptors were taken from a woman aged 18-35 years in good health.

The rearrangement links TRBV20-1 to TRBJ2-1, with D maybe TRBD2 (6 bases). Germline V gene data show CDR1 as DFQATT and CDR2 as SNEGSKA (reference sequence). Trimming stripped 4 bases from V and 3 bases from J, with 7 bases between. This CDR3 has 12 residues. CDR3 sequence: CSAKRVYNEQFF. The CDR3 nucleotides read TGCAGTGCTAAGCGGGTCTACAATGAGCAGTTCTTC.

This clonotype came up a few times. CDR3 in DNA: TGTGCCATTGGACTAGCGGGAGGTGCATACAATGAGCAGTTCTTC. Its translation: CAIGLAGGAYNEQFF. The chain combines TRBV10-3 with TRBJ2-1, with 14 nucleotides matching TRBD2. This CDR3 region has 15 residues. Germline CDR1 ENHRY, CDR2 SYGVKD. Trimming cost V 9 bases and J 4 bases; bases outside gene matches: 5.

This sequence joins TRBV5-6 and TRBJ2-3; the match to TRBD2 covers 12 bases. Trimming removed 1 base from V and 0 bases from J; junction bases left unmatched: 12. Per germline, CDR1 SGHDT and CDR2 YYEEEE. The CDR3 runs to 20 residues. CDR3 sequence (DNA): TGTGCCAGCAGCTTGACTCTGCCACTAGCGGGGGGCGCTAGCACAGATACGCAGTATTTT. Its translation: CASSLTLPLAGGASTDTQYF.

This clonotype was picked up many times. The V call is TRBV5-6, the J call TRBJ2-1, with D uncertain. Per the germline V gene, CDR1 is SGHDT and CDR2 is YYEEEE. The CDR3 totals 16 residues. V was cut by 3 bases and J by 5 bases, with 18 bases left in between. The CDR3 sequence: CASSSRALTWNNEQFF. DNA of the CDR3: TGTGCCAGCAGCTCCCGGGCCCTGACGTGGAACAATGAGCAGTTCTTC.

There are many counts of this clonotype. The chain employs TRBV6-2 or TRBV6-3 and TRBJ2-7; TRBD2 matches 9 bases. The CDR3 runs to 14 residues. V was pared by 8 bases and J by 2 bases, with 7 bases of the junction left unmatched. CDR1 and CDR2 (germline): MNHEY, SVGEGT. The CDR3 nucleotides read TGTGCCAGCCAACTGACTAGCGGTACCTACGAGCAGTACTTC. Translating it yields CASQLTSGTYEQYF.

J is TRBJ2-3 and V is TRBV21-1; the DNA was not used to check the table's D call, TRBD1. TRBV21-1 is a pseudogene segment. This CDR3 comprises 16 residues. CDR3 in DNA: TGTGCCAGCAGCAAAGTTGAGACAGGGTTAACAGATACGCAGTATTTT. Translation gives CASSKVETGLTDTQYF.

Here the CDR3 reads CATSWGEPYNEQFF. The CDR3 DNA follows: TGTGCCACCAGTTGGGGGGAACCCTACAATGAGCAGTTCTTC. The chain carries TRBV24-1 and TRBJ2-1; tentative D call: TRBD2 (6 bases). The CDR3 consists of 14 residues. V was trimmed by 6 bases and J by 2 bases, leaving 10 bases between them. Germline-derived CDR1 and CDR2 are KGHDR and SFDVKD.

This clonotype was seen more than once but under ten times. The V call is TRBV24-1, the J call TRBJ2-7; D possibly corresponds to TRBD2 (7 bases). The CDR3 covers 16 residues. Trimming took 4 bases from V and 7 from J, leaving 22 bases between them. Germline V gene sequence: CDR1 KGHDR, CDR2 SFDVKD. CDR3 sequence: CATSDPNPGGAGEQYF. DNA for the CDR3: TGTGCCACCAGTGACCCAAACCCGGGGGGCGCGGGGGAGCAGTACTTC.

The chain recombines TRBV20-1 with TRBJ2-2; the match to TRBD2 covers 12 bases. CDR3 length: 16 residues. The V gene end was trimmed by 7 bases and the J gene end by 6 bases; junction bases not matched to a gene: 12. Germline assignment: CDR1 DFQATT and CDR2 SNEGSKA (reference sequence). The CDR3 reads CSVPSGLAGLAGELFF. CDR3 nucleotide sequence: TGCAGTGTTCCTTCGGGACTAGCGGGCCTTGCCGGGGAGCTGTTTTTT.

This clonotype was counted only a few times. This chain uses TRBV28 with TRBJ2-3; D might be TRBD2 (6 bases). Germline V gene data show CDR1 as MDHEN and CDR2 as SYDVKM. V was pared by 1 base and J by 8 bases, with 16 bases between. CDR3 length: 15 residues. CDR3 loop: CASSLLSSASGTQYF. CDR3 DNA sequence: TGTGCCAGCAGTTTATTGTCTAGCGCTTCGGGTACGCAGTATTTT.

This clonotype was recorded a few times. The chain links TRBV20-1 to TRBJ2-5; 11 bases are a match to TRBD2. Germline CDR1 reads DFQATT; CDR2 reads SNEGSKA (reference sequence). This CDR3 is built from 15 residues. With V trimmed by 5 bases and J by 4 bases, 9 bases remained unmatched. CDR3 nucleotides: TGCAGTGCTGGAAGACTAGCGGGGACGAGAGAGACCCAGTACTTC. It encodes CSAGRLAGTRETQYF.

The chain has TRBV2 and TRBJ2-1; 8 bases are shared with TRBD2. This CDR3 region has 15 residues. Trimming cost V 4 bases and J 4 bases; bases outside gene matches: 6. The germline V gene encodes CDR1 SNHLY and CDR2 FYNNEI. This CDR3 is CASSAETSGYNEQFF. CDR3 in DNA: TGTGCCAGCAGTGCAGAAACTAGCGGTTACAATGAGCAGTTCTTC.

Written as DNA, the CDR3 is TGTGCCAGCAGCTTCCAGGGGCGAGCAGGCAATCAGCCCCAGCATTTT. Encoded protein: CASSFQGRAGNQPQHF. This chain uses TRBV7-8 with TRBJ1-5, with D perhaps TRBD1 (6 bases). This CDR3 is built from 16 residues. Trimming took 3 bases from V and 2 from J, leaving 14 bases between them. Germline V gives CDR1 SGHVS, CDR2 FQNEAQ.

The chain has TRBV7-9 and TRBJ2-7; TRBD2 agrees at 11 bases. The V segment lost 5 bases and the J segment 6 bases; nucleotides outside the gene matches: 3. Germline V gene sequence: CDR1 SEHNR, CDR2 FQNEAQ (reference sequence). CDR3 length: 13 amino acids. The CDR3: CASSGTSGGEQYF. In DNA form, the CDR3 reads TGTGCCAGCAGCGGGACTAGCGGTGGCGAGCAGTACTTC.

This chain uses TRBV4-1 with TRBJ2-7; 8 nucleotides align to TRBD1. The germline V gene has CDR1 MGHRA and CDR2 YSYEKL. The length of the CDR3 is 16 residues. Trimming at V came to 3 bases and at J to 4 bases, leaving 11 bases not matched to a gene. The CDR3 DNA is TGCGCCAGCAGCCAGCCGAGGGACAGGAGACGATACGAGCAGTACTTC. It codes for CASSQPRDRRRYEQYF.